This record looks at one T cell receptor beta chain sequence and its context. Its target is not known. MiXCR, run by TCRdb on the RT-PCR reads, gives a single entry per CDR3 protein. This table holds 650,000 to 800,000 distinct CDR3 sequences, approximately 13% found once. This sample was included in a study of response to subunit inactivated influenza vaccine. Germline lookup yields CDR1 SGHAT and CDR2 FQNNGV. Trimming at V came to 4 bases and at J to 4 bases, leaving 20 bases not matched to a gene. There are 19 residues in the CDR3. Study-wide findings and caveats: Only a handful of new T cells, the authors suggested, are recruited with each seasonal influenza vaccination.

The sample was PBMCs from blood, taken 14 to 15 days before vaccination. The clonotype originates from a man aged 50 or older who received an inactivated influenza vaccine. The J gene is TRBJ2-3, the V gene TRBV11-2, with TRBD2 identical over 7 bases. The CDR3: CASSSSPGLPSRVSDTQYF. CDR3 sequence (DNA): TGTGCCAGCAGCTCCTCCCCGGGACTACCATCCCGGGTGTCAGATACGCAGTATTTT.